What follows describes a single T cell receptor (beta chain). TCRdb's copy holds only in-frame clones and misses some; the assay was immunoSEQ multiplex PCR. The sample records around 150,000 clones, about 89% being singletons. The data were obtained in a study of cytomegalovirus exposure and HLA in healthy donors. The sequence was obtained from a woman aged 18-29 years in good health and CMV-seropositive. Sample: PBMCs.

The CDR3 coding sequence is TGCGCCAGCAGCCCCCTAGCGGGAGGATACAATGAGCAGTTCTTC. Amino acid sequence: CASSPLAGGYNEQFF. The chain couples TRBV5-1 to TRBJ2-1; the match to TRBD2 covers 11 bases. V was clipped by 4 bases and J by 4 bases; unmatched bases: 4. From germline, CDR1 is SGHRS and CDR2 YFSETQ. The CDR3 consists of 15 residues.